The 28 T cell receptor beta chains given below trace back to one sample, sequenced in a study of tumor and adjacent non-tumor tissue in lung cancer. A modified ARM-PCR protocol with three rounds of nested PCR amplified TCRbeta. MiXCR, applied by TCRdb to the multiplex PCR reads, yields one record per CDR3 protein. This sample has about 75,000 distinct CDR3 sequences, with 65% to 75% found just once. RNA was extracted from bulk tissue without any cell sorting. More than 3 cm separated this lung sample from the edge of the tumor. The source material was distant non-tumor lung tissue. The receptors stem from a woman aged 45 to 65 with non-small cell lung cancer.

Of note for this clonotype: Its ends do not fully match the called genes, so a read error is possible. V and J are TRBV11-2 and TRBJ2-7; possible D gene TRBD2, 6 bases. CDR1 SGHAT and CDR2 FQNNGV come from the germline V gene. The CDR3 extends over 13 amino acids. The chain's CDR3 is CARRVWDSHEQYF. CDR3 bases: TGTGCCAGAAGAGTCTGGGACTCCCACGAGCAGTACTTC.

Regarding this clonotype: An end of the junction differs from the germline gene, which may be a read error. This chain connects TRBV11-3 to TRBJ2-1, with 8 bases lining up with TRBD2. The CDR3 loop spans 16 amino acids. Germline CDR1 SGHNT, CDR2 YENEEA. Here the CDR3 reads CACSLAGTLSYYEQFF. The CDR3 DNA follows: TGTGCCTGCAGCTTAGCGGGAACCCTCTCCTACTATGAGCAGTTCTTC. The complete variable domain, with remaining parts taken from reference TRBV11-3 and TRBJ2-1, reads EAGVVQSPRYKIIEKKQPVAFWCNPISGHNTLYWYLQNLGQGPELLIRYENEEAVDDSQLPKDRFSAERLKGVDSTLKIQPAELGDSAVYLCACSLAGTLSYYEQFFGPGTRLTVL.

Comments on this clonotype: A much larger clone is a single base away; this may be a read error. V gene TRBV6-6 combines with J gene TRBJ2-1; D is unclear. The CDR3 is 16 amino acids. Trimming removed 4 bases at V and 5 bases at J, with 18 bases between. Germline V gives CDR1 MNHNY, CDR2 SVGAGI (reference sequence). The CDR3 DNA sequence: TGTGCCAGCAGTTCGACCAAGAGCGTGAATAACAATGAGCAGTTCTTC. This sequence encodes CASSSTKSVNNNEQFF.

Notes on this clonotype: Relative to the germline gene, one junction end is altered; a read error may explain this. CDR3 sequence reads: CSVDGRKDTHYF. The CDR3 region has the DNA TGCAGTGTAGATGGAAGGAAAGATACGCACTATTTT. The J gene is TRBJ2-3, the V gene TRBV20-1; D remains ambiguous. This CDR3 contains 12 residues. The germline gives CDR1 DFQATT, CDR2 SNEGSKA (reference sequence).

As concerns this clonotype: Possible read error: a much larger clone is one base away. The chain carries TRBV4-1 and TRBJ1-4; D might be TRBD1 (6 bases). The CDR3 runs 14 residues. The germline CDR1 and CDR2 sequences are MGHRA and YSYEKL. CDR3 amino acids: CVSSLQGVGEKLFF. CDR3 sequence (DNA): TGCGTCAGCAGCTTACAGGGTGTCGGTGAAAAACTGTTTTTT.

Regarding this clonotype: A much larger clone differs from this one at a single base, so this may be a read error. The chain couples TRBV29-1 to TRBJ2-1; D gene uncertain. With 4 bases removed from V and 4 bases from J, the gap between germline ends came to 11 bases. CDR3 length: 13 residues. CDR1 and CDR2 (germline): SQVTM, ANQGSEA. In nucleotides, the CDR3 is TGCAGCGTTGGGGTCGGATGGTACAATGAGCAGTTCTTC. Protein product: CSVGVGWYNEQFF.

The genes are TRBV6-5 and TRBJ1-1; D not resolved. CDR1 is MNHEY, CDR2 SVGAGI, per germline. V shed 2 bases and J shed 1 base, with 8 bases lying between them. The CDR3 is 14 residues long. This CDR3 is CASSYTDTNTEAFF. The CDR3, as DNA: TGTGCCAGCAGTTACACTGACACGAACACTGAAGCTTTCTTT.

Of note for this clonotype: The junction differs from germline at one of its ends, possibly a read error. V and J are TRBV7-9 and TRBJ1-5; D perhaps matches TRBD1 (5 bases). The CDR3 extends over 13 amino acids. The V gene's germline CDR1 is SEHNR and CDR2 FQNEAQ (reference sequence). CDR3 protein: CASSSDSNQPLHF. CDR3 DNA sequence: TGTGCCAGCAGCTCAGACAGCAATCAGCCCCTGCATTTT.

There are many counts of this clonotype. The CDR3 sequence: CSAQTGISNQPQHF. The CDR3 nucleotides are TGCAGTGCTCAAACAGGGATTAGCAATCAGCCCCAGCATTTT. V usage is TRBV20-1 and J usage is TRBJ1-5; tentatively, D is TRBD1 (6 bases). The V end lost 5 bases, the J end lost 0 bases, and 11 bases lay between the germline ends. The CDR3 sequence is 14 residues long. The V gene's germline CDR1 is DFQATT and CDR2 SNEGSKA (reference sequence).

The genes are TRBV30 and TRBJ2-7, with D possibly TRBD1 on 6 matching bases. Germline assignment: CDR1 GTSNPN and CDR2 SVGIG (reference sequence). V gave up 4 bases and J gave up 2 bases, with 9 bases separating them. The CDR3 extends over 12 amino acids. The CDR3 DNA sequence: TGTGCCTGGAATTCAGGGGCCTACGAGCAGTACTTC. The encoded protein is CAWNSGAYEQYF.

Note on this clonotype: Because it lacks the conserved phenylalanine or tryptophan at the end, this CDR3 is likely a read error. The DNA is left out, because the CDR3 cannot be placed on it with certainty; the CDR3 is given as TCRdb lists it. The J gene is TRBJ2-1, the V gene TRBV11-2; TRBD1, the table's D call, lacks a check against the DNA. Germline V gene data show CDR1 as SGHAT and CDR2 as FQNNGV. The CDR3 has 16 residues if both end residues are counted. CDR3: CASSLDEDKTDNEPFS.

This clonotype has a handful of counts. Since a much larger clone is just one base distant, this may be a read error. V usage is TRBV12-3 or TRBV12-4 and J usage is TRBJ2-1; D remains ambiguous. The CDR3 is 16 amino acids. The CDR3 DNA follows: TGTGCCAGCAGTTTGGAATCACTTCCAGCATACAATGATCAGTTCTTC. Translated: CASSLESLPAYNDQFF.

This clonotype counts as medium-sized. The V call is TRBV6-1, the J call TRBJ2-7, with D perhaps matching TRBD1 or TRBD2 (6 bases each). This CDR3 has 10 residues. The germline gives CDR1 MNHNS, CDR2 SASEGT. CDR3 sequence: CASGQYEQYF. In DNA, the CDR3 is TGTGCTAGCGGACAGTACGAGCAGTACTTC.

To note about this clonotype: The germline gene is not matched at one end of the junction; a read error may be the cause. V is TRBV4-3 and J is TRBJ2-6; no firm D call. Germline V gene sequence: CDR1 LGHNA, CDR2 YSLEER. This CDR3 has 17 amino acids. In DNA form, the CDR3 reads TGCGCCAGCAGCCAAGATTTAGTCAAGTCTGGAGCCAACGTCCTGACTTTC. Translation: CASSQDLVKSGANVLTF.

Of note for this clonotype: Mismatch with germline at one junction end may stem from a read error. The chain links TRBV14 to TRBJ1-1, with no clear D. CDR3 length equals 13 residues. Germline CDR1 is SGHDN and CDR2 is FVKESK. CDR3 DNA sequence: TGTCCCAGCAGCCCGACCCCGACTACTGAAGCTTTCTTT. Translating gives CPSSPTPTTEAFF.

Details on this clonotype: A read error may produce the germline difference seen at one junction end. The chain joins TRBV11-2 to TRBJ2-3; 7 bases agree with TRBD2. The CDR3 is made up of 17 amino acids. CDR1 is SGHAT and CDR2 is FQNNGV in the germline V gene. DNA of the CDR3: TGTGCCAACAGCTTAGAAATGTGGGGGGGGTCGGCAGATACGCAGTATTTT. It encodes CANSLEMWGGSADTQYF. Variable domain in full (rest from reference TRBV11-2 and TRBJ2-3): EAGVAQSPRYKIIEKRQSVAFWCNPISGHATLYWYQQILGQGPKLLIQFQNNGVVDDSQLPKDRFSAERLKGVDSTLKIQPAKLEDSAVYLCANSLEMWGGSADTQYFGPGTRLTVL.

To note about this clonotype: Here the CDR3 omits its conserved ending phenylalanine or tryptophan, so a read error is the likely source. The DNA is omitted, as the CDR3 cannot be located on it reliably, and the CDR3 follows TCRdb's listing. This chain connects TRBV28 to TRBJ2-4; TRBD1, as called in the table, went unchecked against the DNA. Per germline, CDR1 MDHEN and CDR2 SYDVKM. The CDR3 has 14 residues if both end residues are counted. CDR3 in amino acids: CASSLFAVWGQGDL.

This clonotype was observed a few times. A clone one base away is much larger, so this may be a read error. The gene calls are TRBV20-1 and TRBJ2-1, with TRBD1 matching 8 bases. This CDR3 has 15 amino acids. Germline-derived CDR1 and CDR2 are DFQATT and SNEGSKA (reference sequence). This chain's CDR3 is CSARDDRGSYNGQFF. For the CDR3, the DNA is TGCAGTGCTAGAGACGACAGGGGCTCCTACAATGGGCAGTTCTTC.

The sample holds many counts of this clonotype. This chain connects TRBV20-1 to TRBJ2-7, with TRBD2 matching over 13 bases. The CDR3 is 15 residues long. CDR1 and CDR2 (germline): DFQATT, SNEGSKA (reference sequence). V gave up 6 bases and J gave up 0 bases; unmatched junction bases: 5. Written as DNA, the CDR3 is TGCAGTGCCGTTGGACTAGCGGGAGTCTCCTACGAGCAGTACTTC. Translated: CSAVGLAGVSYEQYF.

As concerns this clonotype: One junction end disagrees with the germline gene, perhaps due to a read error. The chain has TRBV28 and TRBJ2-7; TRBD1 matches at 7 bases. CDR1 is MDHEN, CDR2 SYDVKM, per germline. This CDR3 is built from 13 residues. CDR3 loop: CTSIGTGVYEQYF. CDR3 nucleotide sequence: TGTACCAGCATCGGCACAGGGGTATACGAGCAGTACTTC.

This clonotype was picked up one time. A junction end diverges from the germline sequence, so it may reflect a read error. The chain links TRBV12-3 or TRBV12-4 to TRBJ1-1; D is perhaps TRBD1 (6 bases). The CDR3 spans 13 residues. This CDR3 reads CASIQRGGSEAFF. The CDR3 DNA reads as TGTGCCAGCATCCAACGGGGGGGCTCTGAAGCTTTCTTC.

Notes on this clonotype: An end of the junction does not agree with germline; a read error may underlie this. The chain joins TRBV11-3 to TRBJ2-5, with a weak D call TRBD1 (6 bases). Per the germline V gene, CDR1 is SGHNT and CDR2 is YENEEA. This CDR3 comprises 15 residues. This CDR3 is CASSSSKTGDRTQYF. DNA for the CDR3: TGTGCCAGCAGCTCGTCCAAGACAGGCGATAGGACCCAATACTTC.

Concerning this clonotype: A much larger clonotype is one base distant, so this may be a read error. This chain uses TRBV10-1 with TRBJ1-1, with a weak D call TRBD1 (6 bases). Germline CDR1 is WNHNN and CDR2 is SYGVQD (reference sequence). The CDR3 runs to 13 residues. The CDR3 reads CASRENRDTEACF. CDR3 DNA: TGCGCCAGCAGGGAGAACAGGGACACTGAAGCTTGCTTT.

Points on this clonotype: One base away lies a much larger clone, so this may be a sequencing read error. The chain couples TRBV6-2 or TRBV6-3 to TRBJ1-5; 8 bases agree with TRBD1. Germline CDR1 is MNHEY and CDR2 is SVGEGT. The CDR3 consists of 13 residues. The V and J ends lost 9 bases and 6 bases, in that order; junction bases with no gene match: 7. The CDR3 protein is CARRPQGGQPQHF. DNA for the CDR3: TGTGCCAGGAGGCCACAGGGGGGTCAGCCCCAGCATTTT.

This chain connects TRBV4-1 to TRBJ2-3; no clear D. The CDR3 covers 13 residues. Germline values: CDR1 MGHRA, CDR2 YSYEKL. V was clipped by 7 bases and J by 2 bases, with 10 bases between them. CDR3 nucleotide sequence: TGCGCCAGCAAAGGTCCAGTCACAGATACGCAGTATTTT. It specifies CASKGPVTDTQYF.

This clonotype was seen once. One end of the junction is discordant with germline, which a read error may explain. The V gene is TRBV7-9, the J gene TRBJ2-2; tentative D call: TRBD1 (7 bases). The CDR3 sequence is 14 residues long. Germline V gene data show CDR1 as SEHNR and CDR2 as FQNEAQ (reference sequence). CDR3 in DNA: TGTGCCAACAGCCGGGGGACAGACACCGGGGAGCCGTTTTTT. It encodes CANSRGTDTGEPFF.

To note about this clonotype: Sequence at one end of the junction differs from germline and may be a read error. The chain joins TRBV10-3 to TRBJ2-7; TRBD1 is a possible D gene (5 bases). The CDR3 is made up of 13 amino acids. Germline loops: CDR1 ENHRY, CDR2 SYGVKD. The CDR3 spells CAISQTDLYEQYF. The CDR3 bases are TGCGCCATCAGCCAGACAGACCTCTACGAGCAGTACTTC.

A word on this clonotype: A read error is possible here, since a much larger clone lies one base away. The chain carries TRBV12-3 or TRBV12-4 and TRBJ2-4; 7 nucleotides align to TRBD2. The ends lost 1 base at V and 7 bases at J; junction bases unmatched: 1. The CDR3 extends over 13 amino acids. CDR3 coding DNA: TGTGCCAGCAGTTTAGGGGGGGGGAACATTCAGTACTTC. It encodes CASSLGGGNIQYF.